The 6 T cell receptor beta chains reported below all come from one sample, sequenced in a study of cytomegalovirus exposure and HLA in healthy donors. Both 60 Vbeta primers and 13 Jbeta primers went into the PCR. The data were produced by immunoSEQ multiplex PCR, yet TCRdb's version contains in-frame clones alone and is incomplete. The record lists about 160,000 clones, of which the ten most abundant hold over 1%. The specimen was PBMCs. The receptor set was obtained from a woman aged 55-75 years in good health and CMV-seronegative.

V gene TRBV7-6 combines with J gene TRBJ1-1; D gene unclear. The germline V and J ends were trimmed by 4 bases and 2 bases, with 8 bases remaining between them. Per the germline V gene, CDR1 is SGHVS and CDR2 is FNYEAQ. The CDR3 length is 13 residues. CDR3 sequence reads: CASSSSTNTEAFF. The CDR3 bases are TGTGCCAGCAGCTCGTCAACTAACACTGAAGCTTTCTTT.

This sequence joins TRBV4-2 and TRBJ2-7; 8 nucleotides align to TRBD1. V trimming: 4 bases; J trimming: 1 base; junction bases outside the gene matches: 9. Germline loops: CDR1 LGHNA, CDR2 YNFKEQ. The CDR3 length is 16 residues. CDR3: CASSRPQGVVSYEQYF. CDR3 nucleotides: TGTGCCAGCAGCCGCCCACAGGGGGTAGTATCCTACGAGCAGTACTTC.

The CDR3 coding sequence is TGTGCCAGCAGCTATCAGGGTATCAACACTGAAGCTTTCTTT. This sequence encodes CASSYQGINTEAFF. The chain uses TRBV7-9 and TRBJ1-1; possibly TRBD1 for D (5 bases). Germline V lookup: CDR1 SEHNR, CDR2 FQNEAQ (reference sequence). This CDR3 spans 14 amino acids. Between the trimmed V and J ends, which lost 4 bases and 2 bases, there was a span of 11 bases.

V gene TRBV5-6 combines with J gene TRBJ2-7; D unclear. The V end lost 1 base, the J end lost 2 bases, and 7 bases lay between the germline ends. The CDR3 has 13 residues. Germline CDR1 and CDR2: SGHDT and YYEEEE. For the CDR3, the DNA is TGTGCCAGCAGCTTGTTCTCGGCCTACGAGCAGTACTTC. Residues: CASSLFSAYEQYF. The full variable domain, completed using reference TRBV5-6 and TRBJ2-7, is DAGVTQSPTHLIKTRGQQVTLRCSPKSGHDTVSWYQQALGQGPQFIFQYYEEEERQRGNFPDRFSGHQFPNYSSELNVNALLLGDSALYLCASSLFSAYEQYFGPGTRLTVT.

This chain links TRBV7-8 with TRBJ2-7; TRBD1 matches 10 bases. Germline V CDR1 and CDR2: SGHVS, FQNEAQ. CDR3 length: 15 residues. V lost 4 bases to trimming and J lost 1 base; unmatched junction nucleotides: 4. CDR3 region: CASSSDRGSSYEQYF. The CDR3 nucleotides read TGTGCCAGCAGCTCGGACAGGGGGTCTTCCTACGAGCAGTACTTC.

The chain joins TRBV5-1 to TRBJ2-5; TRBD1 matches at 7 bases. V was pared by 4 bases and J by 4 bases, with 10 bases of the junction left unmatched. This CDR3 is 15 amino acids long. Germline loops: CDR1 SGHRS, CDR2 YFSETQ. CDR3 coding DNA: TGCGCCAGCAGCCCGACAGGGAGATTCAGAGAGACCCAGTACTTC. Translating gives CASSPTGRFRETQYF.